These 12 T cell receptor beta chains were all obtained from the same sample, sequenced in a study of T cell responses to AZD1222 COVID-19 vaccine. Repertoires were generated with immunoSEQ multiplex PCR, while TCRdb's copy carries only in-frame clones and drops some. This sample yields tens of thousands of clones, of which about nine tenths are seen a single time; 6.9% belongs to the top ten. This specimen was peripheral blood, taken 28 days after the second AZD1222 dose. Source of these receptors: an adult who received the AZD1222 COVID-19 vaccine.

The rearrangement joins TRBV28 to TRBJ1-5; TRBD1 agrees at 10 bases. V lost 6 bases and J lost 2; bases outside the gene matches: 4. Per germline, CDR1 MDHEN and CDR2 SYDVKM. The CDR3 covers 15 residues. Here the CDR3 reads CASRKDRGGNQPQHF. CDR3 nucleotides: TGTGCCAGCAGAAAGGACAGGGGGGGCAATCAGCCCCAGCATTTT.

The chain employs TRBV10-3 and TRBJ1-1; TRBD1 aligns across 7 bases. V dropped 6 bases and J dropped 7; count of bases not matched to a gene: 5. CDR3 length equals 12 residues. The germline V gene has CDR1 ENHRY and CDR2 SYGVKD. Written as DNA, the CDR3 is TGTGCCATCAGCGCACAGGGGTTTGAAGCTTTCTTT. Translated: CAISAQGFEAFF.

This chain uses TRBV5-1 with TRBJ2-5, with a weak D call TRBD1 (6 bases). Trimming cost V 0 bases and J 5 bases, with 14 bases left between them. The CDR3 has 15 amino acids. Per the germline V gene, CDR1 is SGHRS and CDR2 is YFSETQ. CDR3 nucleotide sequence: TGCGCCAGCAGCTTGGTACAGGGCTTTTTGGAGACCCAGTACTTC. Protein sequence: CASSLVQGFLETQYF.

The chain recombines TRBV3-1 (or the pseudogene TRBV3-2) with TRBJ2-1, with 7 bases fitting TRBD2. The germline V gene encodes CDR1 LGHDT and CDR2 YNNKEL (reference sequence). The CDR3 runs to 18 residues. Unmatched junction bases numbered 12, after V lost 0 bases and J lost 4 bases. This CDR3 reads CASSQDGGLAESYNEQFF. The CDR3 DNA is TGTGCCAGCAGCCAAGATGGTGGGCTAGCGGAATCATACAATGAGCAGTTCTTC.

The chain combines TRBV2 with TRBJ2-3, with D hard to call. The CDR3 totals 15 residues. V lost 5 bases and J 0 bases, leaving 12 bases between the germline ends. Germline CDR1 SNHLY, CDR2 FYNNEI. CDR3 nucleotide sequence: TGTGCCAGCAGTACATTCAGTGCTAGCACAGATACGCAGTATTTT. Its protein product is CASSTFSASTDTQYF.

The rearrangement links TRBV6-6 to TRBJ2-3; 7 bases align to TRBD1. The V segment lost 2 bases and the J segment 9 bases; nucleotides outside the gene matches: 14. CDR1 is MNHNY and CDR2 is SVGAGI in the germline V gene (reference sequence). The CDR3 loop spans 16 amino acids. The DNA for the CDR3 is TGTGCCAGCAGTTACGCTAGTCCCGGGACAGTTACCACGCAGTATTTT. Encoded protein: CASSYASPGTVTTQYF.

This clone was picked up one time. The chain uses TRBV19 and TRBJ1-1; D call uncertain. CDR1 LNHDA and CDR2 SQIVND come from the germline V gene (reference sequence). Deletions cut 9 bases from V and 4 bases from J, with 18 bases between. CDR3 size: 14 residues. The CDR3 DNA reads TGTGCCAGCCAAGTTAGGGCGTCGGTCACTGAAGCTTTCTTT. It is translated as CASQVRASVTEAFF.

The rearrangement uses TRBV7-9 and TRBJ2-7; a possible D gene is TRBD1 (5 bases). Looked up from germline, CDR1 is SEHNR and CDR2 is FQNEAQ (reference sequence). V was pared by 6 bases and J by 3 bases, with 9 bases between. The CDR3 is 12 residues long. The CDR3 bases are TGTGCCAGCAGTCATGACAGCTACGAGCAGTACTTC. Amino acid sequence: CASSHDSYEQYF. The whole variable domain, remainder taken from reference TRBV7-9 and TRBJ2-7, is DTGVSQNPRHKITKRGQNVTFRCDPISEHNRLYWYRQTLGQGPEFLTYFQNEAQLEKSRLLSDRFSAERPKGSFSTLEIQRTEQGDSAMYLCASSHDSYEQYFGPGTRLTVT.

The V call is TRBV14, the J call TRBJ1-3, with D hard to call. The length of the CDR3 is 15 residues. Trimming removed 2 bases at V and 0 bases at J, with 8 bases between. CDR1 SGHDN and CDR2 FVKESK come from the germline V gene. CDR3 coding DNA: TGTGCCAGCAGCCAAACTTGGCCCTCTGGAAACACCATATATTTT. Its protein is CASSQTWPSGNTIYF.

The V and J genes are TRBV19 and TRBJ1-2, with D hard to call. Trimming took 2 bases from V and 9 from J, leaving 7 bases between them. CDR3 size: 11 residues. Germline V CDR1 and CDR2: LNHDA, SQIVND (reference sequence). The CDR3 bases are TGTGCCAGTAGTATAAGCCAGCGCTACACCTTC. It yields the protein CASSISQRYTF.

The chain uses TRBV4-3 and TRBJ2-1; a weak D match, TRBD1 (6 bases). Trimming left V 4 bases short and J 2 bases short, with 15 bases between. Germline-derived CDR1 and CDR2 are LGHNA and YSLEER. This CDR3 has 16 amino acids. The DNA for the CDR3 is TGCGCCAGCAGCCGATACAGGGTGGGGGCCTACAATGAGCAGTTCTTC. It is translated as CASSRYRVGAYNEQFF.

The V gene is TRBV6-4, the J gene TRBJ1-2; D uncertain. In germline, CDR1 is MRHNA, CDR2 SNTAGT. This CDR3 comprises 13 residues. Trimming took 0 bases from V and 6 from J, leaving 8 bases between them. CDR3 protein: CASSDSEGNGYTF. As DNA, the CDR3 is TGTGCCAGCAGTGACTCAGAAGGAAATGGCTACACCTTC.